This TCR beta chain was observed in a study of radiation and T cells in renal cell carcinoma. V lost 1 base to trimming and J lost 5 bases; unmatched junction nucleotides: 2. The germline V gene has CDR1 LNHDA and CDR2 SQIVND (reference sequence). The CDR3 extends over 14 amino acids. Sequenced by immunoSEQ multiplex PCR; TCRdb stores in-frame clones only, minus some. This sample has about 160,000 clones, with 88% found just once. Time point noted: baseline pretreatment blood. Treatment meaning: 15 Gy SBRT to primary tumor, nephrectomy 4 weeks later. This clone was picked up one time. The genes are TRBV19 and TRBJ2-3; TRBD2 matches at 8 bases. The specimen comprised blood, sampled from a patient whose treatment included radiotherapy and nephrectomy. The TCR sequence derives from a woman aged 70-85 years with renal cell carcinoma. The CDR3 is CASSIGLALDTQYF. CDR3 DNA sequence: TGTGCCAGTAGTATAGGACTAGCGTTAGATACGCAGTATTTT.